Presented here are 22 T cell receptor beta chains from one specimen sequenced in a study of T cell repertoires in cytomegalovirus infection. TCRdb analysed the reads with MiXCR anew, one entry per CDR3 protein. The data contain around 710,000 distinct CDR3 sequences, just under 30% of them singletons. These receptors are not linked to any known antigen. The sequenced sample was cultured CD8+ T cells from PBMCs, obtained from culture after CMV antigen stimulation. These receptors originate from a human donor in good health (CMV status not recorded). Some clones in this sample may be carry-over from other donors' samples.

The gene calls are TRBV19 and TRBJ2-3; 8 bases are a match to TRBD2. The germline CDR1 and CDR2 sequences are LNHDA and SQIVND (reference sequence). Trimming at V came to 3 bases and at J to 2 bases, leaving 4 bases not matched to a gene. The CDR3 spans 15 residues. In DNA, the CDR3 is TGTGCCAGTAGTATCACTAGCGGTTACACAGATACGCAGTATTTT. Translation: CASSITSGYTDTQYF.

The chain carries TRBV6-5 and TRBJ1-1; no firm D call. CDR3 size: 14 residues. Germline-derived CDR1 and CDR2 are MNHEY and SVGAGI. Trimming took 2 bases from V and 0 from J, leaving 7 bases between them. The CDR3 here is CASSYQDMNTEAFF. DNA for the CDR3: TGTGCCAGCAGTTACCAGGATATGAACACTGAAGCTTTCTTT.

The chain employs TRBV7-9 and TRBJ2-1; possibly TRBD1 for D (6 bases). The germline V gene has CDR1 SEHNR and CDR2 FQNEAQ (reference sequence). Trimming cost V 4 bases and J 12 bases, with 19 bases left between them. CDR3 length: 14 amino acids. The CDR3 protein is CASSSTGTPRGQFF. The CDR3 region has the DNA TGTGCCAGCAGCTCCACCGGGACACCTCGGGGGCAGTTCTTC.

In the case of this clonotype: A junction boundary mismatches the germline segment, possibly from a read error. DNA of the CDR3: TGTGCCAGCAGCTTAGTTGCGGGACAGGTGATTTTC. This encodes CASSLVAGQVIF. The chain is built from TRBV7-6 and TRBJ2-1; 8 bases match TRBD1. Germline CDR1 reads SGHVS; CDR2 reads FNYEAQ. The length of the CDR3 is 12 residues.

This clonotype was found many times. V and J are TRBV27 and TRBJ2-1, with D unclear. Trimming took 6 bases from V and 6 from J, leaving 9 bases between them. The CDR3 totals 12 residues. Germline CDR1 reads MNHEY; CDR2 reads SMNVEV (reference sequence). The DNA for the CDR3 is TGTGCCAGCAGCTTAGGGCGCAATGAGCAGTTCTTC. The encoded protein is CASSLGRNEQFF.

The chain is built from TRBV6-1 and TRBJ2-7, with unresolved D. Germline CDR1 is MNHNS and CDR2 is SASEGT. The CDR3 runs 16 residues. In DNA form, the CDR3 reads TGTGCCAGCATTGAACGAGACATTAAATGGGACTACGAGCAGTACGTC. Residues: CASIERDIKWDYEQYV.

J is TRBJ1-5 and V is TRBV6-6, with a weak D call TRBD1 (6 bases). The ends were cut back, 1 base at V and 0 bases at J, with 22 bases in the middle. There are 20 residues in the CDR3. Per germline, CDR1 MNHNY and CDR2 SVGAGI (reference sequence). The CDR3 bases are TGTGCCAGCAGTTACTTAACCCCGACAGGTGGGGCGTATAGCAATCAGCCCCAGCATTTT. Translation: CASSYLTPTGGAYSNQPQHF.

A few counts support this clonotype. V is TRBV6-1 and J is TRBJ2-7; the D is unclear. CDR1 and CDR2 from the germline V gene are MNHNS and SASEGT. This CDR3 is built from 12 residues. Deletions cut 6 bases from V and 5 bases from J, with 11 bases between. The CDR3: CASSPSGHEQYV. The CDR3 DNA reads TGTGCCAGCAGCCCCTCAGGCCACGAGCAGTACGTC.

The rearrangement uses TRBV27 and TRBJ2-3; a possible D gene is TRBD1 (6 bases). The CDR3 totals 16 residues. The ends were cut back, 1 base at V and 1 base at J, with 12 bases in the middle. Germline V gene sequence: CDR1 MNHEY, CDR2 SMNVEV (reference sequence). The CDR3 DNA follows: TGTGCCAGCAGTTTATTAGGCAGGGGCGGCACAGATACGCAGTATTTT. Residues: CASSLLGRGGTDTQYF.

This clonotype appeared a few times. The V and J genes are TRBV14 and TRBJ1-5, with D tentatively TRBD1 (6 bases). Looked up from germline, CDR1 is SGHDN and CDR2 is FVKESK. V lost 2 bases and J 0 bases, leaving 11 bases between the germline ends. The CDR3 runs 16 residues. CDR3 nucleotides: TGTGCCAGCAGCCAAAGGACAGTTTATAGCAATCAGCCCCAGCATTTT. Translated, it gives CASSQRTVYSNQPQHF. Complete variable domain (other parts from reference TRBV14 and TRBJ1-5): EAGVTQFPSHSVIEKGQTVTLRCDPISGHDNLYWYRRVMGKEIKFLLHFVKESKQDESGMPNNRFLAERTGGTYSTLKVQPAELEDSGVYFCASSQRTVYSNQPQHFGDGTRLSIL.

The chain joins TRBV11-2 to TRBJ2-4; D unclear. Germline V CDR1 and CDR2: SGHAT, FQNNGV. The CDR3 is made up of 16 amino acids. V lost 4 bases and J 1 base, leaving 14 bases between the germline ends. The CDR3 DNA follows: TGTGCCAGCAGCTCCAACCCCGACGGGGCCAAAAACATTCAGTACTTC. It codes for CASSSNPDGAKNIQYF.

This clonotype came up a few times. The chain uses TRBV25-1 and TRBJ1-2; 9 positions agree with TRBD1. Germline V gene lookup returns CDR1 MGHDK and CDR2 SYGVNS. The CDR3 is 15 amino acids. V shed 1 base, J shed 4 bases, and the junction held 4 bases outside the gene matches. The CDR3 DNA follows: TGTGCCAGCAGTGAATGGCGGGACAGGGCCTATGGCTACACCTTC. It specifies CASSEWRDRAYGYTF.

This clonotype has a handful of counts. This chain joins TRBV4-1 and TRBJ2-3, with 12 bases lining up with TRBD2. This CDR3 region has 16 residues. V trimming: 5 bases; J trimming: 0 bases; junction bases outside the gene matches: 3. Germline assignment: CDR1 MGHRA and CDR2 YSYEKL. The CDR3 DNA reads as TGCGCCAGCAGCGCTCTAGCGGGGGGGAGCACAGATACGCAGTATTTT. It specifies CASSALAGGSTDTQYF.

The chain uses TRBV19 and TRBJ2-7, with D possibly being TRBD2 (6 bases). The CDR3 runs 13 residues. Per the germline V gene, CDR1 is LNHDA and CDR2 is SQIVND (reference sequence). Trimming left V 6 bases short and J 0 bases short, with 9 bases between. CDR3: CASRRRDSYEQYF. CDR3 nucleotides: TGTGCCAGTAGACGGAGGGACTCCTACGAGCAGTACTTC.

This chain links TRBV4-2 with TRBJ1-1; possible D gene TRBD1, 6 bases. The V and J ends lost 7 bases and 1 base respectively, with 22 bases between them. This CDR3 is 17 amino acids long. CDR1 is LGHNA and CDR2 is YNFKEQ in the germline V gene. As DNA, the CDR3 is TGTGCCAGCATAGACTCGTACCGTACAGGGCCGAACACTGAAGCTTTCTTT. Translation: CASIDSYRTGPNTEAFF.

This clonotype was counted only a few times. This sequence joins TRBV29-1 and TRBJ1-2, with no clear D. Trimming removed 3 bases at V and 7 bases at J, with 3 bases between. Germline CDR1 and CDR2: SQVTM and ANQGSEA. The CDR3 loop spans 9 amino acids. The CDR3 protein is CSVESGYTF. The DNA for the CDR3 is TGCAGCGTTGAGTCTGGCTACACCTTC.

The chain is built from TRBV7-3 and TRBJ2-3, with TRBD2 matching 7 bases. The CDR3 totals 14 residues. CDR1 is SGHTA and CDR2 is FQGTGA in the germline V gene. V was clipped by 4 bases and J by 6 bases; unmatched bases: 7. CDR3 DNA sequence: TGTGCCAGCAGCTGGGCGGGGGTTCGGGATACGCAGTATTTT. This translates into CASSWAGVRDTQYF.

This clonotype was detected only a few times. V usage is TRBV4-1 and J usage is TRBJ1-1, with D unresolved. Germline CDR1 MGHRA, CDR2 YSYEKL. Trimming took off 1 base at V and 6 bases at J, with 18 bases between the two ends. This CDR3 is 16 amino acids long. In DNA form, the CDR3 reads TGCGCCAGCAGCCAAGCCCTGGCCTCTTTAGTTGCTGAAGCTTTCTTT. As protein: CASSQALASLVAEAFF.

The rearrangement uses TRBV19 and TRBJ1-2, with a possible D match to TRBD1 (6 bases). V was cut by 7 bases and J by 5 bases, with 17 bases left in between. Germline V lookup: CDR1 LNHDA, CDR2 SQIVND (reference sequence). The CDR3 contains 14 residues. The CDR3 DNA reads as TGTGCCAGTACAATCCCGGGGGGCGCGTATGGCTACACCTTC. Protein: CASTIPGGAYGYTF.

For the CDR3, the DNA is TGTGCCACCAGTGTCGCGGGGGGCGATGAGCAGTTCTTC. Encoded protein: CATSVAGGDEQFF. The chain recombines TRBV24-1 with TRBJ2-1; 8 nucleotides agree with TRBD2. Germline assignment: CDR1 KGHDR and CDR2 SFDVKD. This CDR3 region has 13 residues. J lost 8 bases, V lost 5 bases, and 4 bases had no gene match.

The chain recombines TRBV10-2 with TRBJ2-5; D tentatively fits TRBD1 or TRBD2 (6 bases each). Trimming left V 4 bases short and J 9 bases short, with 15 bases between. From germline, CDR1 is WSHSY and CDR2 SAAADI. There are 13 residues in the CDR3. CDR3 protein: CASSGGAWGAQYF. The CDR3, as DNA: TGCGCCAGCAGTGGGGGGGCCTGGGGGGCCCAGTACTTC.

The table lists this clonotype with a few counts. V and J are TRBV5-6 and TRBJ1-1; TRBD1 matches at 8 bases. The CDR3 is 14 residues long. After removal of 5 bases from V and 5 bases from J, the junction contained 8 bases not matched to a gene. Per the germline V gene, CDR1 is SGHDT and CDR2 is YYEEEE. The DNA of the CDR3 is TGTGCCAGCAGACCTTCGGACAGGGAGACTGAAGCTTTCTTT. It codes for CASRPSDRETEAFF.